The rows below give T cell receptor beta chains drawn from one sample of a study of CD8 T cells in Susac syndrome. A single record per CDR3 protein comes from TCRdb applying MiXCR to the immunoSEQ multiplex PCR reads. The sample yields about 140,000 distinct CDR3 sequences, more than 85% seen once. Material for sequencing was CD4+ T cells from PBMCs. These receptor sequences come from a human donor with Susac syndrome. CDR3s include the opening cysteine and the closing phenylalanine or tryptophan. Clone size appears in some rows only: once, few, many, or a class for an expanded clone.

clone size,V gene,CDR3 protein
-,TRBV5-1,CASSFPNRDEQYF
-,TRBV24-1,CATSDPQGYGYTF
-,TRBV6-4,CASSGGGGNSPLHF
-,TRBV7-9,CASSASGRAGETQYF
-,TRBV24-1,CATSDPSGGRNTQYF
-,TRBV29-1,CSVRQGPEAFF
-,TRBV12-3/TRBV12-4,CASGGPYGYTF
-,TRBV12-3/TRBV12-4,CASSLLAGGRNEQFF
-,TRBV4-1,CASSQKPANTGELFF
-,TRBV2,CASRTDRYEQYF
-,TRBV20-1,CSARDQRGRVYTF
once,TRBV9,CASSVADDGQPQHF
-,TRBV9,CASSVGGAPGANVLTF
-,TRBV2,CASSDSRGGLNEQFF
-,TRBV30,CANRGTDTQYF
-,TRBV6-5,CASSYYLRGDRIETQYF
-,TRBV21-1,CASSIKPLDTEAFF
-,TRBV2,CASSEDRGGNQPQHF
-,TRBV20-1,CSASSIAEPNLDEQFF
-,TRBV7-3,CASSLTDEQFF
-,TRBV6-5,CASSYDSTQPQHF
-,TRBV5-1,CASSLVRVDGELFF
-,TRBV9,CASSVRESSYEQYF
-,TRBV29-1,CSAGPSNEQFF
-,TRBV18,CASSPLTGAYEQYF
-,TRBV14,CASSRVRSGIYPYEQYF
-,TRBV12-3/TRBV12-4,CASSLSGGVSYEQYF
-,TRBV12-3/TRBV12-4,CASSLLGREQYF